This TCR beta chain is from a study of shared clonotypes between healthy human individuals. Those who donated, Caucasian adults without exception, all lived in Nashville, Tennessee. With unsorted samples, genomic DNA was obtained from around 98 million PBMCs. TCRdb's copy holds only in-frame clones and misses some; the assay was immunoSEQ multiplex PCR. The sample carries 450,000 to 500,000 clones, 70% to 85% recorded once. On this clone itself: Its matching antigen is unknown.

V lost 4 bases, J lost 1 base, and 7 bases lay in between. CDR1 and CDR2 (germline): LNHDA, SQIVND (reference sequence). CDR3 length: 13 residues. The study's findings and limits: Only blood was sampled; tissue repertoires likely differ.

The clonotype was recovered from a woman in her thirties or forties in good health. Some clones in this sample may be carry-over from other donors' samples. Sequenced sample: PBMCs. The chain employs TRBV19 and TRBJ1-1; D uncertain. CDR3 region: CASSTTENTEAFF. The CDR3 DNA reads as TGTGCCAGTAGTACTACAGAGAACACTGAAGCTTTCTTT.